This TCR beta chain emerged from a study of OX40 agonist ivuxolimab in advanced cancers. Study in general: Of the patients, three showed partial responses, one with hepatocellular carcinoma and two with cutaneous melanoma.

The timepoints at which blood was sampled were baseline, cycle 4 day 1, and cycle 7 day 1. Data came from immunoSEQ multiplex PCR; TCRdb stores just in-frame clones and leaves some out. The repertoire holds 30,000 to 45,000 clones, with roughly 82% as singletons. In this sample, this clone turned up once. Germline lookup yields CDR1 SNHLY and CDR2 FYNNEI. This CDR3 has 14 amino acids. The V end lost 3 bases, the J end lost 5 bases, and 13 bases lay between the germline ends. The chain uses TRBV2 and TRBJ2-5; the D gene is possibly TRBD2 (6 bases). This receptor was identified in an adult with an advanced solid tumor such as melanoma, head and neck, liver or kidney cancer. The sample consisted of CD4+ or CD8+ T cells sorted from blood, taken in a trial of the OX40 agonist ivuxolimab. For the CDR3, the DNA is TGTGCCAGCAGTGAGAGGACGGGGGTTGAGACCCAGTACTTC. Its translation: CASSERTGVETQYF. Full variable domain (outside the CDR3, taken from reference TRBV2 and TRBJ2-5): EPEVTQTPSHQVTQMGQEVILRCVPISNHLYFYWYRQILGQKVEFLVSFYNNEISEKSEIFDDQFSVERPDGSNFTLKIRSTKLEDSAMYFCASSERTGVETQYFGPGTRLLVL.